Listed here are 14 T cell receptor beta chains from one sample, sequenced in a study of response to subunit inactivated influenza vaccine. TCRdb itself ran the RT-PCR reads through MiXCR, one entry per CDR3 protein. The sample lists some 150,000 distinct CDR3 sequences, 12% seen once, with 25% to 30% in the top ten. These data were also filed under a second study, of T cells expressing NK-cell markers. That study adds: Synthesis of TCR beta cDNA relied on 5'RACE template switching carrying UMIs.

The material was CD8+ T cells sorted from PBMCs, obtained 11 to 12 days after vaccination. The receptor source for this set is a man in his fifties who received an inactivated influenza vaccine.

This clonotype was recorded a few times. V usage is TRBV28 and J usage is TRBJ2-5, with D perhaps TRBD1 (5 bases). Trimming shortened V by 6 bases and J by 5 bases, and 13 bases separated the two germline ends. Germline V gene data show CDR1 as MDHEN and CDR2 as SYDVKM. The CDR3 is 13 residues long. CDR3 DNA: TGTGCCAGCAGCATCACCTCAGGGGAGACCCAGTACTTC. The encoded protein is CASSITSGETQYF.

The CDR3 DNA reads TGTGCCAGCAGGCCCGACAGAAACACTGAAGCTTTCTTT. This gives the protein CASRPDRNTEAFF. This chain joins TRBV12-3 or TRBV12-4 and TRBJ1-1; TRBD1 is a possible D gene (5 bases). The CDR3 sequence is 13 residues long. Trimming stripped 6 bases from V and 2 bases from J, with 10 bases between.

This clonotype was counted only a few times. The rearrangement uses TRBV2 and TRBJ2-1; D not certain. V lost 6 bases and J 1 base, leaving 16 bases between the germline ends. This CDR3 comprises 16 residues. Germline V gene sequence: CDR1 SNHLY, CDR2 FYNNEI. Here the CDR3 reads CASSYHLSTSYNEQFF. The CDR3 DNA is TGTGCCAGCAGCTACCACCTTAGTACATCCTACAATGAGCAGTTCTTC.

In the case of this clonotype: At one end the junction does not follow the germline gene, possibly because of a read error. The chain combines TRBV20-1 with TRBJ2-2, with 8 bases that match TRBD2. Germline assignment: CDR1 DFQATT and CDR2 SNEGSKA (reference sequence). The CDR3 covers 16 residues. The CDR3: CCARDLSGRSAGELFF. CDR3 DNA: TGCTGTGCTAGAGATTTGAGCGGGAGATCGGCCGGGGAGCTGTTTTTT.

The rearrangement links TRBV2 to TRBJ2-3; 9 nucleotides align to TRBD1. The CDR3 contains 15 residues. CDR1 and CDR2 (germline): SNHLY, FYNNEI. Germline trimming cut 5 bases from V and 3 bases from J; bases unmatched to any gene: 6. This chain's CDR3 is CASSQDRGMTDTQYF. The CDR3 bases are TGTGCCAGCAGTCAAGACAGGGGGATGACAGATACGCAGTATTTT.

The CDR3 DNA sequence: TGTGCCAGCAGCCGATGGGGCTATGAGCAGTTCTTC. Its translation: CASSRWGYEQFF. V is TRBV28 and J is TRBJ2-1, with D possibly matching TRBD1 (5 bases). CDR3 size: 12 residues. The V gene lost 6 bases and the J gene lost 8 bases, with 11 bases spanning the gap. Germline V gives CDR1 MDHEN, CDR2 SYDVKM. Using reference TRBV28 and TRBJ2-1 for the parts outside the CDR3, the full variable domain is DVKVTQSSRYLVKRTGEKVFLECVQDMDHENMFWYRQDPGLGLRLIYFSYDVKMKEKGDIPEGYSVSREKKERFSLILESASTNQTSMYLCASSRWGYEQFFGPGTRLTVL.

This clonotype was observed a handful of times. V is TRBV21-1 and J is TRBJ1-5. TRBV21-1 is a pseudogene segment. This CDR3 comprises 11 residues. The CDR3 DNA sequence: TGTGCCATCCTGGTGGCCTGGCCCCAGCATTTT. Translating gives CAILVAWPQHF.

A few counts support this clonotype. The chain carries TRBV24-1 and TRBJ2-2; 11 bases map to TRBD1. The J segment lost 4 bases and the V segment lost 9 bases, leaving 6 bases of the junction unmatched. Germline CDR1 KGHDR, CDR2 SFDVKD. CDR3 length equals 15 residues. CDR3 in amino acids: CATCSGQGGTGELFF. CDR3 nucleotide sequence: TGTGCCACCTGTTCGGGACAGGGGGGCACCGGGGAGCTGTTTTTT.

This clonotype occurred a few times. This sequence joins TRBV28 and TRBJ2-2; D not resolved. The CDR3 has 16 amino acids. CDR1 MDHEN and CDR2 SYDVKM come from the germline V gene. Trimming stripped 7 bases from V and 1 base from J, with 16 bases between. CDR3 nucleotide sequence: TGTGCCAGCACCCTAACAGATACTTTGAACACCGGGGAGCTGTTTTTT. This sequence encodes CASTLTDTLNTGELFF.

This clonotype was seen many times. V and J are TRBV5-4 and TRBJ1-2; D call uncertain. The V end lost 0 bases, the J end lost 1 base, and 7 bases lay between the germline ends. This CDR3 has 14 residues. Germline V gene data show CDR1 as SGHNT and CDR2 as YYREEE (reference sequence). CDR3 DNA sequence: TGTGCCAGCAGCTTGGAACAGAGTAACTATGGCTACACCTTC. It specifies CASSLEQSNYGYTF. The full variable domain, its missing parts supplied by reference TRBV5-4 and TRBJ1-2, is ETGVTQSPTHLIKTRGQQVTLRCSSQSGHNTVSWYQQALGQGPQFIFQYYREEENGRGNFPPRFSGLQFPNYSSELNVNALELDDSALYLCASSLEQSNYGYTFGSGTRLTVV.

The J gene is TRBJ1-1, the V gene TRBV7-9; the D is unclear. The V end lost 1 base, the J end lost 0 bases, and 9 bases lay between the germline ends. This CDR3 contains 15 residues. Per the germline V gene, CDR1 is SEHNR and CDR2 is FQNEAQ (reference sequence). The CDR3 sequence: CASSLVAELNTEAFF. The CDR3 DNA sequence: TGTGCCAGCAGCTTAGTGGCGGAACTGAACACTGAAGCTTTCTTT.

This clonotype was observed at least ten times. The chain couples TRBV12-3 or TRBV12-4 to TRBJ2-1, with 12 bases matching TRBD2. This CDR3 is built from 13 residues. With V trimmed by 8 bases and J by 4 bases, 0 bases remained unmatched. The CDR3 region is CASGTSGYNEQFF. Here the CDR3 DNA reads TGTGCCAGCGGGACTAGCGGGTACAATGAGCAGTTCTTC.

The chain employs TRBV3-1 and TRBJ2-5, with 8 positions matching TRBD2. Germline trimming cut 0 bases from V and 1 base from J; bases unmatched to any gene: 7. Looked up from germline, CDR1 is LGHDT and CDR2 is YNNKEL (reference sequence). The length of the CDR3 is 17 residues. The CDR3: CASSQDSGGARQETQYF. The CDR3 bases are TGTGCCAGCAGCCAAGATTCGGGGGGGGCCCGCCAAGAGACCCAGTACTTC.

The rearrangement joins TRBV6-1 to TRBJ1-2, with D possibly being TRBD1 (6 bases). CDR3 length equals 15 residues. Germline V gene lookup returns CDR1 MNHNS and CDR2 SASEGT. The V end was cut by 8 bases, the J end by 4 bases, with 20 bases between. CDR3 sequence: CASSDSASVVYGYTF. The CDR3 coding sequence is TGTGCCAGCTCGGACAGCGCTAGTGTGGTCTATGGCTACACCTTC.